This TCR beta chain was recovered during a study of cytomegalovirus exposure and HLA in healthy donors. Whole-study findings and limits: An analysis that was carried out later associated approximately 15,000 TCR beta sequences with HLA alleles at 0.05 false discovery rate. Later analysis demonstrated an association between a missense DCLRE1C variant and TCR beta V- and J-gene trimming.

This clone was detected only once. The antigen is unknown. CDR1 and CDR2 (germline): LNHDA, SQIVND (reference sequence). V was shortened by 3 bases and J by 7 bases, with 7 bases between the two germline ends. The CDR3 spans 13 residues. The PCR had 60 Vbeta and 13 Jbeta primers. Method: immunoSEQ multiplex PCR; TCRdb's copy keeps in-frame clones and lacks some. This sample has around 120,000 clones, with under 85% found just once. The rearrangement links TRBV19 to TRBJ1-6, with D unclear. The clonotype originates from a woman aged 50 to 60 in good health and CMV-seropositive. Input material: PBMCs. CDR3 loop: CASSISGNSPLHF. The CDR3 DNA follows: TGTGCCAGTAGTATTTCGGGAAATTCACCCCTCCACTTT. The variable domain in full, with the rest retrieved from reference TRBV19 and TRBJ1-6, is DGGITQSPKYLFRKEGQNVTLSCEQNLNHDAMYWYRQDPGQGLRLIYYSQIVNDFQKGDIAEGYSVSREKKESFPLTVTSAQKNPTAFYLCASSISGNSPLHFGNGTRLTVT.